This entry describes one T cell receptor (beta chain). What it binds is not known. This sample stems from a study of CD8 T cells in ankylosing spondylitis. Study-wide results and caveats: One TCR beta motif, made up of roughly 8 highly homologous variants, appeared characteristic of ankylosing spondylitis blood. Clones linked to disease, bearing a CD8+ phenotype, were relatively rare in peripheral blood. In ankylosing spondylitis patients, matched synovial fluid reportedly showed significant enrichment of disease-linked clones.

One entry per CDR3 protein, called by TCRdb with MiXCR from the 5' RACE reads. The data hold 650,000 to 800,000 distinct CDR3 sequences, with 15% to 20% observed a single time. The V gene's germline CDR1 is SGHNT and CDR2 YYREEE (reference sequence). The length of the CDR3 is 19 residues. V dropped 1 base and J dropped 5; count of bases not matched to a gene: 15. Sequencing input: blood, either unsorted or a sorted T cell fraction (not recorded which). The clonotype originates from a male donor with ankylosing spondylitis. V usage is TRBV5-4 and J usage is TRBJ2-5, with 12 bases matching TRBD1. CDR3 sequence reads: CASSLPPGQGAYGFETQYF. CDR3 coding DNA: TGTGCCAGCAGCTTGCCACCGGGACAGGGGGCTTATGGGTTCGAGACCCAGTACTTC.